The rows below give T cell receptor beta chains drawn from one sample of a study of CD8 T cells in ankylosing spondylitis. MiXCR was run by TCRdb on the 5' RACE reads, yielding one entry per CDR3 protein. The table records 35,000 to 40,000 distinct CDR3 sequences, 16% of them present only once. Sequencing was performed on blood. All receptors derive from a male donor with ankylosing spondylitis or in good health (not recorded which). Both conserved end residues are trimmed from each CDR3. The order of the fields is V gene, D gene, CDR3 length, clone size, CDR3 protein. D genes are given only for firm matches. Some rows mark clone size as missing; the rest say once, few, many or name a class of expanded clone.

TRBV7-3 TRBD1 15 . ASSPGAGGLSTGELF
TRBV7-9 TRBD2 13 . ASSFSGRASDTQY
TRBV25-1 . 13 many ASSETRDPPYEQY
TRBV5-1 . 13 . ASSPEGSSYNEQF
TRBV5-1 . 12 . ASSPDGRSETQY
TRBV7-2 . 12 few ASSFGAIGQGWF
TRBV11-2 . 12 few ASSSISGGVEQY
TRBV27 TRBD2 13 few ASSRLGTSSYEQY
TRBV10-3 TRBD1 12 . AISVGQGTDTQY
TRBV2 TRBD1 11 . ASSGDSNQPQH
TRBV7-2 . 12 many ASSLSPSVQPQH
TRBV11-1 TRBD2 13 . ASSIRTSGYNEQF
TRBV25-1 . 13 few ASSEYGLESEKLF
TRBV5-1 . 13 many ASSLQGLVTIEQF
TRBV20-1 . 13 . SARDPTGVNTEAF
TRBV5-1 . 11 . ASSFTSSNEQY
TRBV6-5 TRBD2 14 few ASSPWLAGGPSEQF
TRBV20-1 TRBD1 13 medium-sized SAGTAGGSNEKLF
TRBV28 TRBD1 13 many ASSSGGAGYNEQF
TRBV5-1 . 10 . ASRTGSYEQY
TRBV30 . 13 . AWNPGFGSNEKLF
TRBV29-1 TRBD2 10 . SVEGGRALQF
TRBV5-1 . 12 . ASRTISGANVLT
TRBV2 . 11 few ASSENGPTEAF
TRBV14 . 10 . ASSQLSRTQY
TRBV20-1 . 12 . SASGPSSYNEQF
TRBV4-3 . 12 few ASSQERGATLQF
TRBV11-2 . 10 few ASSLGTLGKY
TRBV7-2 . 12 . ASSLVLGRETQY